This T cell receptor beta chain was found in a study of blood T cell repertoires in COVID-19. For the study at large: Samples of COVID-19 (acute and convalescent) were obtained from the United States, Italy and Spain. PBMCs, B-cell-depleted T cells, or T cells provided the cDNA or gDNA that made up the material.

Per the original data handling: Reference gene primers were amplified, and this amplification served to estimate nucleated cell counts. Generated by immunoSEQ multiplex PCR, the TCRdb table keeps only in-frame clones and is missing some. The V and J calls and clone size were taken over from that table, and D and trimming were inferred from the DNA. The table includes approximately 460,000 clones, roughly 89% detected once. V dropped 6 bases and J dropped 1 base, with 10 bases sitting between them. The CDR3 runs 14 residues. Germline values: CDR1 MNHEY, CDR2 SVGEGT. The Seattle patients joined while their infection was active and were tracked longitudinally afterward.

This clonotype was obtained from a man younger than 35 with COVID-19, enrolled during active disease. Sequencing was done on a sample of peripheral blood. The chain has TRBV6-2 or TRBV6-3 and TRBJ1-5; D not resolved. The CDR3: CASSDPGSNQPQHF. DNA for the CDR3: TGTGCCAGCAGCGATCCGGGAAGCAATCAGCCCCAGCATTTT.